Each of the 22 T cell receptor beta chains below was sequenced from the same sample in a study of blood T cell repertoires in COVID-19. Method: immunoSEQ multiplex PCR; TCRdb's copy keeps in-frame clones and lacks some. Of around 80,000 clones in the sample, about 83% were seen once. Sequencing was performed on peripheral blood. The receptors stem from an elderly woman with acute or convalescent COVID-19.

The J gene is TRBJ2-3, the V gene TRBV7-9; D possibly corresponds to TRBD1 (5 bases). CDR1 and CDR2 from the germline V gene are SEHNR and FQNEAQ (reference sequence). Between the trimmed V and J ends, which lost 2 bases and 2 bases, there was a span of 8 bases. The CDR3 loop spans 14 amino acids. The CDR3 loop is CASSLLRVTDTQYF. In DNA, the CDR3 is TGTGCCAGCAGCTTACTCAGGGTCACAGATACGCAGTATTTT.

The V and J genes are TRBV5-1 and TRBJ2-7; possible D gene TRBD1, 6 bases. V was cut by 4 bases and J by 2 bases, with 16 bases left in between. There are 15 residues in the CDR3. Looked up from germline, CDR1 is SGHRS and CDR2 is YFSETQ. Here the CDR3 DNA reads TGCGCCAGCAGCGAACTACAGGGCCTGACCTACGAGCAGTACTTC. This codes for CASSELQGLTYEQYF.

This rearrangement joins TRBV7-9 to TRBJ2-5; no firm D call. The length of the CDR3 is 13 residues. Trimming left V 0 bases short and J 5 bases short, with 7 bases between. Germline assignment: CDR1 SEHNR and CDR2 FQNEAQ (reference sequence). The CDR3 reads CASSLASGETQYF. As DNA, the CDR3 is TGTGCCAGCAGCTTAGCCTCCGGGGAGACCCAGTACTTC.

The CDR3 nucleotides read TGTGCCAGCAGCCAGGGGGGGGCAGGGTACTCCTACGAGCAGTACTTC. It translates to CASSQGGAGYSYEQYF. The chain is built from TRBV3-1 (or the pseudogene TRBV3-2) and TRBJ2-7; a weak D match, TRBD2 (7 bases). The CDR3 is 16 amino acids. Germline CDR1 and CDR2: LGHDT and YNNKEL (reference sequence). Trimming removed 3 bases from V and 0 bases from J, with 15 bases in between.

The CDR3 coding sequence is TGTGCCAGCAGCCCTATCCCAGGTACAGCTTTCTTT. Encoded protein: CASSPIPGTAFF. The chain combines TRBV5-5 with TRBJ1-1; D is unclear. Trimming removed 4 bases from V and 10 bases from J, with 14 bases in between. The CDR3 contains 12 residues. Germline V gene data show CDR1 as SGHKS and CDR2 as YYEKEE (reference sequence).

V and J are TRBV7-2 and TRBJ1-6, with D possibly matching TRBD1 (5 bases). The CDR3 extends over 15 amino acids. The V and J ends lost 5 bases and 8 bases respectively, with 16 bases between them. The germline V gene has CDR1 SGHTA and CDR2 FQGNSA. CDR3: CASSQRRGPDSPLHF. The CDR3 DNA reads as TGTGCCAGCAGCCAAAGGAGGGGACCGGATTCACCCCTCCACTTT.

V usage is TRBV5-1 and J usage is TRBJ2-3; D is possibly TRBD2 (6 bases). This CDR3 is 14 amino acids long. Deletions cut 4 bases from V and 0 bases from J, with 9 bases between. Germline lookup yields CDR1 SGHRS and CDR2 YFSETQ. CDR3 DNA: TGCGCCAGCAGCCTTGGGACTAGCACAGATACGCAGTATTTT. Protein sequence: CASSLGTSTDTQYF.

This chain uses TRBV7-2 with TRBJ2-1, with a weak D call TRBD2 (6 bases). The length of the CDR3 is 15 residues. The V gene's germline CDR1 is SGHTA and CDR2 FQGNSA. V dropped 6 bases and J dropped 2 bases, with 14 bases sitting between them. This chain's CDR3 is CASSIYSGAYNEQFF. The CDR3 coding sequence is TGTGCCAGCAGTATCTATAGCGGCGCCTACAATGAGCAGTTCTTC.

This chain connects TRBV28 to TRBJ1-5, with D uncertain. CDR3 size: 16 residues. V was shortened by 8 bases and J by 7 bases, with 24 bases between the two germline ends. The germline CDR1 and CDR2 sequences are MDHEN and SYDVKM. The CDR3: CASSAPLGEFRQPQHF. The DNA of the CDR3 is TGTGCCAGCTCGGCCCCGCTTGGGGAGTTTCGCCAGCCCCAGCATTTT.

The V gene is TRBV7-8, the J gene TRBJ2-1; 8 bases align to TRBD2. Trimming cost V 7 bases and J 4 bases; bases outside gene matches: 3. Germline V CDR1 and CDR2: SGHVS, FQNEAQ. The CDR3 sequence is 13 residues long. CDR3 in DNA: TGTGCCAGCAATGAGCGGGAGTACAATGAGCAGTTCTTC. It encodes CASNEREYNEQFF.

The chain links TRBV11-2 to TRBJ1-2; possibly TRBD1 for D (6 bases). The V gene lost 5 bases and the J gene lost 8 bases, with 18 bases spanning the gap. This CDR3 comprises 14 residues. CDR1 is SGHAT, CDR2 FQNNGV, per germline. CDR3 DNA: TGTGCCAGCAGCCGCGACCGGGACAAAGAAGGCTACACCTTC. Its translation: CASSRDRDKEGYTF.

The chain links TRBV15 to TRBJ1-4; 7 nucleotides match TRBD1. J lost 4 bases, V lost 7 bases, and 6 bases had no gene match. Germline CDR1 is LNHNV and CDR2 is YYDKDF (reference sequence). The CDR3 contains 14 residues. This chain's CDR3 is CATNRGQFNEKLFF. The CDR3 nucleotides read TGTGCCACCAACCGGGGACAGTTTAATGAAAAACTGTTTTTT.

This sequence joins TRBV5-1 and TRBJ2-1, with TRBD2 matching 8 bases. The germline gives CDR1 SGHRS, CDR2 YFSETQ. CDR3 size: 14 residues. The ends lost 4 bases at V and 7 bases at J; junction bases unmatched: 7. CDR3 sequence: CASSGGRMANEQFF. The CDR3 nucleotides read TGCGCCAGCAGCGGCGGGAGGATGGCGAATGAGCAGTTCTTC.

This clone came up a few times. The chain combines TRBV30 with TRBJ2-7; D remains ambiguous. Trimming shortened V by 1 base and J by 3 bases, and 4 bases separated the two germline ends. This CDR3 is 11 amino acids long. The V gene's germline CDR1 is GTSNPN and CDR2 SVGIG (reference sequence). Here the CDR3 reads CAWSASYEQYF. The CDR3, as DNA: TGTGCCTGGAGTGCCAGCTACGAGCAGTACTTC.

The chain recombines TRBV7-2 with TRBJ2-1, with a weak D call TRBD2 (6 bases). Trimming stripped 0 bases from V and 6 bases from J, with 15 bases between. This CDR3 has 16 residues. The V gene's germline CDR1 is SGHTA and CDR2 FQGNSA. The CDR3 coding sequence is TGTGCCAGCAGCTTAGCTCGGGGGAGCATCTCCAATGAGCAGTTCTTC. It is translated as CASSLARGSISNEQFF.

J is TRBJ1-4 and V is TRBV11-2; 7 nucleotides align to TRBD1. After removal of 0 bases from V and 7 bases from J, the junction contained 5 bases not matched to a gene. The length of the CDR3 is 15 residues. Germline V lookup: CDR1 SGHAT, CDR2 FQNNGV. The CDR3 sequence is CASSLDEGAGEKLFF. In DNA form, the CDR3 reads TGTGCCAGCAGCTTAGATGAGGGGGCGGGTGAAAAACTGTTTTTT.

The V gene is TRBV27, the J gene TRBJ1-1; D is uncertain. The germline V gene encodes CDR1 MNHEY and CDR2 SMNVEV (reference sequence). The CDR3 consists of 13 residues. The V end lost 1 base, the J end lost 2 bases, and 5 bases lay between the germline ends. The CDR3 region has the DNA TGTGCCAGCAGTTTATTTGTAAACACTGAAGCTTTCTTT. Translation: CASSLFVNTEAFF.

This clone appeared a few times. This sequence joins TRBV14 and TRBJ2-3; TRBD1 aligns across 8 bases. The V gene end was trimmed by 4 bases and the J gene end by 1 base; junction bases not matched to a gene: 10. The CDR3 loop spans 17 amino acids. Germline loops: CDR1 SGHDN, CDR2 FVKESK. The CDR3 region is CASSPRQGRFGTDTQYF. CDR3 in DNA: TGTGCCAGCAGCCCCAGACAGGGGCGGTTCGGCACAGATACGCAGTATTTT.

The chain has TRBV2 and TRBJ1-2, with TRBD1 matching over 8 bases. CDR1 and CDR2 from the germline V gene are SNHLY and FYNNEI. V shed 7 bases, J shed 7 bases, and the junction held 5 bases outside the gene matches. This CDR3 region has 12 residues. CDR3 DNA: TGTGCCAGCACTCGACAGGGGTCTGGCTACACCTTC. Its translation is CASTRQGSGYTF.

The chain recombines TRBV24-1 with TRBJ1-1; a possible D gene is TRBD1 (6 bases). This CDR3 has 14 residues. The V gene lost 9 bases and the J gene lost 3 bases, with 16 bases spanning the gap. Germline V lookup: CDR1 KGHDR, CDR2 SFDVKD. CDR3 sequence (DNA): TGTGCCACCCCGAAACAGGGAGGGGACACTGAAGCTTTCTTT. Protein sequence: CATPKQGGDTEAFF.

The chain is built from TRBV4-2 and TRBJ2-7; TRBD1 aligns across 8 bases. This CDR3 spans 14 amino acids. The ends lost 1 base at V and 3 bases at J; junction bases unmatched: 2. Per germline, CDR1 LGHNA and CDR2 YNFKEQ. The CDR3: CASSQGDRSYEQYF. The CDR3 DNA sequence: TGTGCCAGCAGCCAAGGGGACAGGAGCTACGAGCAGTACTTC.

The rearrangement joins TRBV7-2 to TRBJ2-5, with TRBD1 as a possible D gene (5 bases). Trimming cost V 0 bases and J 0 bases, with 8 bases left between them. This CDR3 region has 15 residues. Per the germline V gene, CDR1 is SGHTA and CDR2 is FQGNSA. CDR3 sequence reads: CASSLAGQNQETQYF. As DNA, the CDR3 is TGTGCCAGCAGCTTAGCGGGGCAAAACCAAGAGACCCAGTACTTC.